This TCR beta chain was found in a study of cytomegalovirus exposure and HLA in healthy donors. The CDR3 consists of 16 residues. The germline V gene encodes CDR1 SGHDT and CDR2 YYEEEE. The germline V and J ends were trimmed by 1 base and 0 bases, with 10 bases remaining between them. Profiled with immunoSEQ multiplex PCR; TCRdb holds only in-frame clones, not every one. The sample has 330,000 or so clones, roughly 90% seen once. This clonotype was sampled from a woman younger than 30 in good health and CMV-seronegative. This chain links TRBV5-6 with TRBJ2-2; D gene uncertain. The sequencing input was PBMCs. The CDR3 sequence is CASSLYPGSNTGELFF. The CDR3 bases are TGTGCCAGCAGCTTGTACCCGGGTTCGAACACCGGGGAGCTGTTTTTT.